The 4 T cell receptor beta chains presented below share a single source sample, sequenced in a study of beta chain features in type 1 diabetes. Reverse transcribing all isolated RNA meant expressed TCRB transcripts were sequenced. Sequencing was performed with immunoSEQ multiplex PCR; in TCRdb, only in-frame clones are kept and a portion is missing. The data contain more than 120,000 clones, 10% of them seen just once; the ten biggest clones take up 1.3%. The specimen sequenced was naive CD4+ T cells from blood. Receptors originate from a man aged 18-30 years in good health.

The chain is built from TRBV7-9 and TRBJ2-2; D gene ambiguous. V was cut by 3 bases and J by 2 bases, with 10 bases left in between. CDR1 is SEHNR and CDR2 is FQNEAQ in the germline V gene (reference sequence). The CDR3 loop spans 15 amino acids. The DNA for the CDR3 is TGTGCCAGCAGCTTGGCCAACCGAAACACCGGGGAGCTGTTTTTT. It codes for CASSLANRNTGELFF.

This chain connects TRBV30 to TRBJ1-4; D is uncertain. Trimming shortened V by 3 bases and J by 8 bases, and 19 bases separated the two germline ends. Germline V gene data show CDR1 as GTSNPN and CDR2 as SVGIG (reference sequence). This CDR3 has 15 residues. The CDR3, as DNA: TGTGCCTGGAGCCCCATGCGGGCCTTGGGAGAAAAACTGTTTTTT. Residues: CAWSPMRALGEKLFF. Using reference TRBV30 and TRBJ1-4 for the parts outside the CDR3, the full variable domain is SQTIHQWPATLVQPVGSPLSLECTVEGTSNPNLYWYRQAAGRGLQLLFYSVGIGQISSEVPQNLSASRPQDRQFILSSKKLLLSDSGFYLCAWSPMRALGEKLFFGSGTQLSVL.

Only a few counts were recorded for this clone. The CDR3 nucleotides are TGCGCCAGCAGGGAGGAAGAGACCCAGTACTTC. Translating gives CASREEETQYF. The chain has TRBV5-1 and TRBJ2-5; D may be TRBD2 (5 bases). V was shortened by 5 bases and J by 3 bases, with 5 bases between the two germline ends. The CDR3 contains 11 residues. Germline loops: CDR1 SGHRS, CDR2 YFSETQ.

The gene calls are TRBV7-9 and TRBJ1-1; TRBD1 matches at 8 bases. The length of the CDR3 is 14 residues. V shed 6 bases, J shed 5 bases, and the junction held 8 bases outside the gene matches. Germline V gene lookup returns CDR1 SEHNR and CDR2 FQNEAQ (reference sequence). DNA of the CDR3: TGTGCCAGCAGGGACGGACAGGGAAGAACTGAAGCTTTCTTT. Protein sequence: CASRDGQGRTEAFF.